This entry features one TCR beta chain sequence. Its antigen is unknown. Method: immunoSEQ multiplex PCR; TCRdb's copy keeps in-frame clones and lacks some. This table has 45,000 to 55,000 clones, 70% to 85% appearing once. This entry is derived from a study of T cell clones after liver transplantation. Study in general: As an antigen-independent comparator, third-party-reactive TCRbeta sequences came from pre-transplant mixed lymphocyte reactions.

Whole-study results and caveats: Donor-reactive sequences fell more than third party-reactive ones, suggesting partial deletion.

The input for sequencing was CD4+ T cells from blood, taken before liver transplant. This clonotype was sampled from a human donor who received a liver transplant.

The CDR3 protein is CASIAGHNEQFF. DNA of the CDR3: TGTGCCAGCATCGCGGGCCACAATGAGCAGTTCTTC. The J gene is TRBJ2-1, the V gene TRBV6-1; TRBD2 is a possible D gene (5 bases). Germline-derived CDR1 and CDR2 are MNHNS and SASEGT. Trimming removed 7 bases from V and 5 bases from J, with 9 bases in between. The length of the CDR3 is 12 residues.